The T cell receptor beta chain described here comes from a study of blood T cell repertoires in COVID-19. Looking at the study overall: Donors in the United States, Italy and Spain gave samples during acute or convalescent COVID-19. PBMCs, B-cell-depleted T cells, or T cells were the source of the cDNA or gDNA that made up the material.

Profiled with immunoSEQ multiplex PCR; TCRdb holds only in-frame clones, not every one. The sample records under 15,000 clones, more than 80% being singletons. Material: peripheral blood. The receptor's source is a human donor in a cohort sampled during active COVID-19.

As DNA, the CDR3 is TGCGCCAGCAGCTTCAAGACTAGCGACACCGGGGAGCTGTTTTTT. This gives the protein CASSFKTSDTGELFF. The chain employs TRBV5-1 and TRBJ2-2; 8 bases line up with TRBD2. This CDR3 is built from 15 residues. Looked up from germline, CDR1 is SGHRS and CDR2 is YFSETQ. V gave up 2 bases and J gave up 3 bases; unmatched junction bases: 3.